This record covers a single TCR beta chain. Vbeta (60) and Jbeta (13) primers were used in the PCR. In the original workflow: Later, some 75 million unique TCR beta chains were counted in an analysis, and roughly 11 million of them were shared. This table comes from immunoSEQ multiplex PCR, and its TCRdb copy is limited to in-frame clones, with some not included. That table is the source of V, J and clone size, and D and trimming were worked out from the DNA. The table records under 150,000 clones, 84% of them present only once. The CDR3 has 13 amino acids. V dropped 6 bases and J dropped 4 bases, with 12 bases sitting between them. Germline CDR1 and CDR2: MNHEY and SMNVEV (reference sequence). This record belongs to a study of cytomegalovirus exposure and HLA in healthy donors.

The chain employs TRBV27 and TRBJ1-2; D may be TRBD1 (5 bases). Material: PBMCs. This TCR derives from a man aged 50 to 60 in good health and CMV-seronegative. CDR3 protein: CASSPGGIYGYTF. The DNA of the CDR3 is TGTGCCAGCAGCCCCGGGGGTATCTATGGCTACACCTTC.